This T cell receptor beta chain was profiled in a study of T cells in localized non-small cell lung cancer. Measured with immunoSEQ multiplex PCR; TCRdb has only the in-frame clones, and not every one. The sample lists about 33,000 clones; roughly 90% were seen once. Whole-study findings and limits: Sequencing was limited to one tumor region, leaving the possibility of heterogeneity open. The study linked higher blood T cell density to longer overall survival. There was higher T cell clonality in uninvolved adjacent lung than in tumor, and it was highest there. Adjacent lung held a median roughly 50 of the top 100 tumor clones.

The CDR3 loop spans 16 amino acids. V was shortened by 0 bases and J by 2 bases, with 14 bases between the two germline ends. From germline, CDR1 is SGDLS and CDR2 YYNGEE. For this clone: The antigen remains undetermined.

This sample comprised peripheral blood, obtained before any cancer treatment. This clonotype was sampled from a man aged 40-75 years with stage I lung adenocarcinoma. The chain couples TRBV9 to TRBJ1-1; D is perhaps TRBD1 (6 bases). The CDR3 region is CASSVGSQGINTEAFF. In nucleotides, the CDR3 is TGTGCCAGCAGCGTAGGGTCTCAGGGGATAAACACTGAAGCTTTCTTT.